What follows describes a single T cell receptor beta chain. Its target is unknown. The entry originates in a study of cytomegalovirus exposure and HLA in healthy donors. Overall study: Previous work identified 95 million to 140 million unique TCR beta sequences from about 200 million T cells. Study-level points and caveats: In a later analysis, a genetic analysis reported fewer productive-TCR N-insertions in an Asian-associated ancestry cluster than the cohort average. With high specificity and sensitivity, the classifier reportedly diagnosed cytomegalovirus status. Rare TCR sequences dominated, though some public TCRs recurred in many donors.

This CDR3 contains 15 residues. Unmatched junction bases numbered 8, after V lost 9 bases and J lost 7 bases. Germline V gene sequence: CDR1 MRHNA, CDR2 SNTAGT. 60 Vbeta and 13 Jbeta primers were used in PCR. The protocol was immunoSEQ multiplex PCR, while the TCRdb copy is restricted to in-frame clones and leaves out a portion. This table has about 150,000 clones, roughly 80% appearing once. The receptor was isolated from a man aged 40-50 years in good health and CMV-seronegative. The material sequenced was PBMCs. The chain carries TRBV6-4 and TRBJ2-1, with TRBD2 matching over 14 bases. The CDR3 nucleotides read TGTGCCAGTGCCGGGACTAGCGGGAGTGTGAATGAGCAGTTCTTC. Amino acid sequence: CASAGTSGSVNEQFF.